These 9 T cell receptor beta chains share one sample of origin, sequenced in a study of T cells in Graves' hyperthyroidism and ophthalmopathy. TCR beta CDR3 regions were amplified from RNA transcripts. Primed by the HTBI set, a first-round RT-PCR was run on the TCR CDR3. One entry per CDR3 protein, called by TCRdb with MiXCR from the multiplex PCR reads. The sample includes some 500,000 distinct CDR3 sequences, around 24% of them seen just once. Input material: blood. These receptors all stem from a woman in her 30s with Graves' ophthalmopathy.

As DNA, the CDR3 is TGTGCCAGCAGCCCCGAAGGCCAAGGGGAGACCCAGTACTTC. Its protein is CASSPEGQGETQYF. The V gene is TRBV12-3 or TRBV12-4, the J gene TRBJ2-5; D remains unclear. V dropped 6 bases and J dropped 5 bases, with 16 bases sitting between them. This CDR3 spans 14 amino acids.

This clonotype appeared many times. The rearrangement uses TRBV6-1 and TRBJ1-1; D is possibly TRBD1 (5 bases). This CDR3 comprises 18 residues. Trimming cost V 2 bases and J 0 bases, with 19 bases left between them. Germline V gene data show CDR1 as MNHNS and CDR2 as SASEGT. In nucleotides, the CDR3 is TGTGCCAGCAGTGAATACGGGACGCGAAGGGGAATGAACACTGAAGCTTTCTTT. Amino acids: CASSEYGTRRGMNTEAFF.

In its sample, this clonotype was seen many times. J is TRBJ2-7 and V is TRBV4-1; tentatively, D is TRBD1 or TRBD2 (7 bases each). The CDR3 runs to 15 residues. V was trimmed by 2 bases and J by 2 bases, leaving 13 bases between them. Germline V lookup: CDR1 MGHRA, CDR2 YSYEKL. The CDR3 here is CASSQTTGTTYEQYF. Here the CDR3 DNA reads TGCGCCAGCAGCCAAACGACAGGGACTACCTACGAGCAGTACTTC.

This clonotype showed up many times. V and J are TRBV19 and TRBJ1-5; D not certain. The CDR3 is made up of 14 amino acids. Deletions cut 4 bases from V and 6 bases from J, with 13 bases between. Per germline, CDR1 LNHDA and CDR2 SQIVND (reference sequence). CDR3 sequence: CASSKVGTGQPQHF. The DNA of the CDR3 is TGTGCCAGTAGTAAGGTTGGTACGGGTCAGCCCCAGCATTTT.

V usage is TRBV12-3 or TRBV12-4 and J usage is TRBJ2-5; no reliable D call. Trimming stripped 3 bases from V and 1 base from J, with 30 bases between. This CDR3 is built from 21 residues. The CDR3 sequence is CASSLVFVLAARGYGQETQYF. Here the CDR3 DNA reads TGTGCCAGCAGTTTGGTGTTTGTATTGGCAGCCAGAGGATACGGCCAAGAGACCCAGTACTTC.

This clonotype came up many times. The chain joins TRBV6-1 to TRBJ1-1; D ambiguous. The CDR3 extends over 14 amino acids. From germline, CDR1 is MNHNS and CDR2 SASEGT. Trimming took 3 bases from V and 0 from J, leaving 8 bases between them. CDR3 DNA: TGTGCCAGCAGTGATTTGGCTATGAACACTGAAGCTTTCTTT. Translation: CASSDLAMNTEAFF.

This clonotype has just a few counts. V gene TRBV15 combines with J gene TRBJ1-1; D may be TRBD1 (6 bases). Germline values: CDR1 LNHNV, CDR2 YYDKDF (reference sequence). The CDR3 extends over 15 amino acids. Between the trimmed V and J ends, which lost 8 bases and 0 bases, there was a span of 16 bases. CDR3 nucleotides: TGTGCCACCGCAGGGGCTTTGGTCATGAACACTGAAGCTTTCTTT. As protein: CATAGALVMNTEAFF. The complete variable domain, with remaining parts taken from reference TRBV15 and TRBJ1-1, reads DAMVIQNPRYQVTQFGKPVTLSCSQTLNHNVMYWYQQKSSQAPKLLFHYYDKDFNNEADTPDNFQSRRPNTSFCFLDIRSPGLGDTAMYLCATAGALVMNTEAFFGQGTRLTVV.

This clonotype has ten or more counts. The chain is built from TRBV3-1 and TRBJ2-7; 7 bases align to TRBD1. V shed 6 bases, J shed 2 bases, and the junction held 10 bases outside the gene matches. Germline assignment: CDR1 LGHDT and CDR2 YNNKEL (reference sequence). The CDR3 is 15 amino acids. The CDR3 here is CASSAWTGATYEQYF. CDR3 coding DNA: TGTGCCAGCAGTGCCTGGACAGGTGCTACCTACGAGCAGTACTTC.

To note about this clonotype: At one boundary the junction diverges from the germline segment, which might be a read error. J is TRBJ2-5 and V is TRBV6-1; 8 bases align to TRBD1. CDR1 is MNHNS, CDR2 SASEGT, per germline. This CDR3 is 14 amino acids long. The CDR3 here is CATSDTRQGETQYF. CDR3 nucleotides: TGTGCCACCAGTGATACGCGACAGGGGGAGACCCAGTACTTC.